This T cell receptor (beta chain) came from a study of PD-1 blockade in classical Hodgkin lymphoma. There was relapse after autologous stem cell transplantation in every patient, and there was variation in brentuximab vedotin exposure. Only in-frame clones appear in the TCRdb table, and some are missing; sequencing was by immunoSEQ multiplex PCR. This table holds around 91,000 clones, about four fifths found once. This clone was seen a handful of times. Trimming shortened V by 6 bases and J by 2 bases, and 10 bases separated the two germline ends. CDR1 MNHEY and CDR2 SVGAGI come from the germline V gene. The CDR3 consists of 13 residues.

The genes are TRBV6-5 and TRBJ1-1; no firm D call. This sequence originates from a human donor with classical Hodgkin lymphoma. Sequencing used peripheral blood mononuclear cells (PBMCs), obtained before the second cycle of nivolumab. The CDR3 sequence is CASSSGPNTEAFF. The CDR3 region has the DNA TGTGCCAGCAGCTCCGGGCCTAACACTGAAGCTTTCTTT.